Detailed here is one TCR beta chain. This CDR3 has 15 residues. With V trimmed by 8 bases and J by 1 base, 7 bases remained unmatched. Germline CDR1 reads SNHLY; CDR2 reads FYNNEI. The data were obtained in a study of blood T cell repertoires in COVID-19. Across the whole study: The United States, Italy and Spain supplied acute and convalescent COVID-19 samples. T cells, B-cell-depleted T cells, or PBMCs supplied cDNA or gDNA.

Authors' methods: The assay estimated nucleated cells by amplifying reference gene primers. Assay: immunoSEQ multiplex PCR; the TCRdb copy retains only in-frame clones and omits some. The V and J calls and clone size were taken over from that table, and D and trimming were inferred from the DNA. There are around 370,000 clones in the sample; 90% occur only once, and approximately 7% lies in the top ten. The sequence was collected from a man between 18 and 35 years old with active or convalescent COVID-19. The chain joins TRBV2 to TRBJ2-2; 7 nucleotides agree with TRBD2. The sequencing sample was made of peripheral blood. The CDR3 spells CASGTGTKNTGELFF. CDR3 DNA sequence: TGTGCCAGCGGAACCGGGACTAAGAACACCGGGGAGCTGTTTTTT.